This T cell receptor beta chain was recovered during a study of identical twins (dated by TCRdb to about 2016). A note on the overall study: TCR alpha and beta repertoires from monozygotic twins, unrelated adults of various ages and cord blood were deep-sequenced to test whether fetal clonotypes persist. To rule out contamination, replicate twin experiments were performed at different times with different library preparation protocols. Overall results and qualifications from the work: Compared with coincidental sharing between unrelated individuals, out-of-frame TCR alpha sequences shared between twins had an excess of sequences with low generation probability. In monozygotic twins, out-of-frame TCR alpha sharing was systematically underestimated by recombination models, although the models agreed with sharing between unrelated individuals. A weaker excess of twin sharing was found in beta out-of-frame sequences because the signal-to-noise ratio was lowered by fewer shared sequences. Abundant cord blood beta clonotypes had fewer insertions, young adult naive repertoires showed a similar but weaker trend, and memory repertoires showed no such trend. Because the same donors could not be followed over many years, the conclusions depended on cross-sectional statistical analysis. Invariant T cells such as MAIT and iNKT could partly confound zero-insertion analyses, though diverse VJ usage argued against this for most clonotypes.

There are 16 amino acids in the CDR3, from cysteine to phenylalanine inclusive. The retained sequence is limited to the CDR3, 48 bases, with the frame set at the first base. CDR1 is given as MGHDK and CDR2 as SYGVNS, both from the germline V gene. Relative to germline, V is missing 4 bases and J is missing 4 bases, with 9 bases of the junction outside any gene match. Every donor was a healthy Caucasian. Three pairs of female monozygotic twins, all aged about 18 to 29 years, were included in the twin cohort. Miltenyi CD45RO+ enrichment and human naive T-cell isolation kits were used to isolate memory (CD45RO+) and naive T cells from PBMC. The library was built by means of 5' RACE. Instrument used: Illumina HiSeq 2000. A universal primer binding site was introduced by template switching, and a unique molecular identifier was present in the final cDNA, enabling accurate counting of TCR cDNA molecules. Specific primers in the conserved constant-segment region were used to synthesize first-strand cDNA for TCR alpha and beta chains. To control for contamination, each cDNA library was double barcoded with a SMART-Mk sample barcode plus Illumina barcodes. TruSeq adapter sequences along with Illumina sample barcodes were introduced in two successive PCR steps. Sequencing of the TCR alpha and beta cDNA libraries was done on the Illumina HiSeq platform using custom primers. In the original analysis: Unique molecular identifiers were extracted from raw reads with MiGEC, and CDR3 positions were determined with MiXCR. Recombination models were inferred per individual with the repgenHMM and IGoR tools using an EM algorithm. The analysis of shared clonotypes was done with the tcR package in R, with sharing normalized by the product of cloneset sizes. To study raw recombination without the effects of thymic and clonal selection, out-of-frame nonproductive sequences were analyzed. TCRdb took the public reads, trimmed them with fastp at Q25, ran MiXCR for clone calling and kept in-frame beta chains. CDR3 protein duplicates are merged, each entry listing the most common genes and DNA. The authors' filters were not applied to this entry. The sample profile shows nearly 250,000 distinct CDR3 sequences; approximately 7% of them were found once. The ten largest clones take up roughly 3.4% of the sample.

A note on this clonotype: What this receptor recognizes is not known. No base qualities exist here, and no much larger clone lies one base off it.

These data were also reused for a study on yellow fever vaccine responses in identical twins. From that second study: The T cell response to vaccination in identical twins was reported by the authors to appear partly convergent and partly personalized. In identical twins, the study followed T cell clones that responded to the vaccine with precision.

Sequencing was carried out using memory (CD45RO+) T cells sorted from blood. What this sample's cell subset or site label stands for: CD45RO+ enriched T cells. The receptor chain draws on TRBV25-1 and TRBJ2-7; the central 11 bases match TRBD1. The sequence was obtained from a woman between 18 and 30 years old in good health. The DNA sequence is TGTGCCAGCAGTGGTGAAGCCGGGACAGGGGGATACGAGCAGTACTTC. The encoded protein is CASSGEAGTGGYEQYF.